This T cell receptor beta chain was profiled in a study of Ad26.COV2.S vaccination and SARS-CoV-2 variants. CDR1 GTSNPN and CDR2 SVGIG come from the germline V gene (reference sequence). Trimming pared 3 bases from V and 6 bases from J, leaving 24 bases between. This CDR3 has 16 residues. Repertoires were generated with immunoSEQ multiplex PCR, while TCRdb's copy carries only in-frame clones and drops some. The sample has more than 300,000 clones; 88% are singletons. The treatment denotes: approximately 18 received Ad26.COV2.S at low or high dose, single or two shots; several received placebo; per-sample allocation not given. Sampling was performed 63 days after the first vaccine or placebo injection. In the vaccine, an Ad26 vector expressed the SARS-CoV-2 spike of the Wuhan strain.

This rearrangement joins TRBV30 to TRBJ2-7, with D maybe TRBD1 (5 bases). This specimen was peripheral blood, taken in a trial of Ad26.COV2.S vaccine versus placebo. This receptor was taken from a person between 18 and 60 years old who received the Ad26.COV2.S COVID-19 vaccine or a placebo. The CDR3 nucleotides are TGTGCCTGGAGCCCCCGCCGACAGCCCTACCCGGTCGAGCAGTACTTC. It specifies CAWSPRRQPYPVEQYF.